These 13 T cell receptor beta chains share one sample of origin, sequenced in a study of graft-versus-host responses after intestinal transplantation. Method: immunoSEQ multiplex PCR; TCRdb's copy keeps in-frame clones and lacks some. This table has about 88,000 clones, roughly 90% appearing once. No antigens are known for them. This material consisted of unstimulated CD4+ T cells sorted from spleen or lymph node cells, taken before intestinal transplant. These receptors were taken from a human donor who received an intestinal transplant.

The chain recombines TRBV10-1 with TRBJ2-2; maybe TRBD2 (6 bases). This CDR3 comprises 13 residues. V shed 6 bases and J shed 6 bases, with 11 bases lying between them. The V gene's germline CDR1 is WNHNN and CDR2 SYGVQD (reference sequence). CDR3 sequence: CASSQLASGELFF. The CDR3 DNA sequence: TGCGCCAGCAGCCAACTAGCTTCCGGGGAGCTGTTTTTT.

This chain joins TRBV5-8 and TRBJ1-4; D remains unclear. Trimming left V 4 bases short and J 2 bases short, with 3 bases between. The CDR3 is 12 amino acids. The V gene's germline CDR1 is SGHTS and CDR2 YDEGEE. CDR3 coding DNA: TGTGCCAGCAGCCGGACTAATGAAAAACTGTTTTTT. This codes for CASSRTNEKLFF. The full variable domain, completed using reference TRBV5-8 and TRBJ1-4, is EAGVTQSPTHLIKTRGQQATLRCSPISGHTSVYWYQQALGLGLQFLLWYDEGEERNRGNFPPRFSGRQFPNYSSELNVNALELEDSALYLCASSRTNEKLFFGSGTQLSVL.

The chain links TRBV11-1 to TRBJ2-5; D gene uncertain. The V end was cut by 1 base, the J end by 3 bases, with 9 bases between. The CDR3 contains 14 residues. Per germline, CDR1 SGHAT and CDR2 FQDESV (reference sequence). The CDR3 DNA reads TGTGCCAGCAGCTTAGTATCAGTTGAAGAGACCCAGTACTTC. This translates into CASSLVSVEETQYF.

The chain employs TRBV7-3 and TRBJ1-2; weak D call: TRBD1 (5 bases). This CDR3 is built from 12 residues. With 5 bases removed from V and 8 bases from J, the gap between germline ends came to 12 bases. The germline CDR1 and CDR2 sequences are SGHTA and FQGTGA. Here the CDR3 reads CASSTGAGGYTF. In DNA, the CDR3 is TGTGCCAGCAGCACCGGGGCGGGGGGCTACACCTTC.

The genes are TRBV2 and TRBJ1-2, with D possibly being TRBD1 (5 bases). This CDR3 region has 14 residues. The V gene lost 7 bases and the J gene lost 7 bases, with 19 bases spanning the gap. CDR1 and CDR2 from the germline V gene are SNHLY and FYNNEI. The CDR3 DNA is TGTGCCAGCACCCCACGGGGGGGTGGCGGTGGCTACACCTTC. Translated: CASTPRGGGGGYTF.

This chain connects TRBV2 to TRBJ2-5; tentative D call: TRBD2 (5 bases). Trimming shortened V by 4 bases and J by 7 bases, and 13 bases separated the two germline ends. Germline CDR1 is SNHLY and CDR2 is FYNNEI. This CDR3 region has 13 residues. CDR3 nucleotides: TGTGCCAGCAGTGGGGAGACTCGGGGGACCCAGTACTTC. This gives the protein CASSGETRGTQYF.

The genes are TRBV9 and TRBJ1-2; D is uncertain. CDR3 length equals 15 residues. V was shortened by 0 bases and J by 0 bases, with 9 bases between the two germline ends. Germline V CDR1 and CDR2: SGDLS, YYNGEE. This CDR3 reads CASSVDPGSNYGYTF. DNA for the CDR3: TGTGCCAGCAGCGTAGACCCGGGGTCTAACTATGGCTACACCTTC.

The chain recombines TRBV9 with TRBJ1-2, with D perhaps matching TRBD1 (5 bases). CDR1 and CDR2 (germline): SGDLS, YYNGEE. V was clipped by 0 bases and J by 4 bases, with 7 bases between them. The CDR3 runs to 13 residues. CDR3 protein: CASSVGTTYGYTF. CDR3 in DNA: TGTGCCAGCAGCGTAGGGACAACCTATGGCTACACCTTC.

CDR3 region: CASSRKDSGTADNQPQHF. The CDR3 DNA reads as TGCGCCAGCAGCCGCAAGGACTCCGGGACAGCCGACAATCAGCCCCAGCATTTT. The rearrangement joins TRBV4-1 to TRBJ1-5; 7 bases are shared with TRBD1. J lost 3 bases, V lost 4 bases, and 15 bases had no gene match. CDR3 length: 18 residues. Germline V lookup: CDR1 MGHRA, CDR2 YSYEKL.

The CDR3 DNA sequence: TGTGCCAGCAGTGAATTGGGCCGACCCAATCAGCCCCAGCATTTT. Its protein is CASSELGRPNQPQHF. The chain uses TRBV6-1 and TRBJ1-5; the D is unclear. This CDR3 contains 15 residues. Germline loops: CDR1 MNHNS, CDR2 SASEGT. V gave up 2 bases and J gave up 3 bases, with 11 bases separating them.

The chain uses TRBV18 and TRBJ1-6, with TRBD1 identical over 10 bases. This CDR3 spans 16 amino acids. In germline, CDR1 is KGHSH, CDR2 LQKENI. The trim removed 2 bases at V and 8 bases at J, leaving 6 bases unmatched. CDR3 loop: CASSPTTGGADSPLHF. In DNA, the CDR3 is TGTGCCAGCTCACCAACGACAGGGGGCGCGGATTCACCCCTCCACTTT.

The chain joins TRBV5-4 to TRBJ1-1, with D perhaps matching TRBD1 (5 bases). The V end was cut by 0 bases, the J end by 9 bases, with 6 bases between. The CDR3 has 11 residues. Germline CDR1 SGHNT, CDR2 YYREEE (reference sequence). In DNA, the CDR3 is TGTGCCAGCAGCTTGGCAGGGCAAGCTTTCTTT. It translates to CASSLAGQAFF.

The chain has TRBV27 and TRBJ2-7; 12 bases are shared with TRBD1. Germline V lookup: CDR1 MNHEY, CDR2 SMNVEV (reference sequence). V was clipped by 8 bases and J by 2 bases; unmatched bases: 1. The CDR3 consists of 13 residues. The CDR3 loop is CASGTGGAYEQYF. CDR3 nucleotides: TGTGCCAGCGGGACAGGGGGCGCCTACGAGCAGTACTTC.